This TCR beta chain was obtained from a study of T cells in Graves' hyperthyroidism and ophthalmopathy (dated by TCRdb to about 2019). The study in broad terms: TCR V-J signatures able to tell the groups apart were searched for in a discovery cohort of 100 patients, of whom over 40 had Graves' ophthalmopathy and more than 55 had stable Graves' hyperthyroidism. Whether ophthalmopathy could be predicted prospectively was tested in an independent validation cohort made up of approximately 19 hyperthyroidism patients plus 17 patients who later progressed to ophthalmopathy. After sampling, hyperthyroidism patients received methimazole starting at 30 mg daily, and ophthalmopathy patients received high-dose intravenous methylprednisolone. The 90 to 100 discovery patients were randomly split 7:3 into training and test sets. The study also compared thyroid tissue and blood T-cell repertoires from several Graves' hyperthyroidism patients. TCR Vbeta CDR3 sequencing of 130 to 150 peripheral blood samples (over 40 ophthalmopathy, 75 to 85 hyperthyroidism and roughly 17 progressor patients) is reported in the paper. Broader findings and caveats from the paper: No statistical method was used to fix the sample size in advance, and group allocation was not hidden from the investigators. A 13 V-J signature model separated ophthalmopathy from stable hyperthyroidism, with just over 85% sensitivity and roughly 82% specificity in cross-validation and 80%/75% in testing. In validation, the model predicted progression to ophthalmopathy a median of approximately 6.3 months before onset, with over 55% sensitivity and 72.22% specificity. Most expanded thyroid clonotypes (frequency above 0.001) were also detected in blood, a finding suggesting that blood repertoires may reflect thyroid immune responses.

Amplification of TCR beta CDR3 regions was carried out from RNA transcripts. The first round of RT-PCR for the TCR CDR3 was performed with the HTBI primer set and the Qiagen OneStep RT-PCR kit. A second multiplex PCR round built the libraries, followed by size selection and purification. Paired-end sequencing of the libraries was performed with 100 bp reads on an Illumina HiSeq2000. In the paper's pipeline: SOAPnuke was used to process the raw data, throwing out any read that contained adapters or uncalled bases, had a mean Phred below 15, or lacked an exact constant-primer or identifier match. COPE v1.2.5 was used to merge the high-quality paired reads, and each unique nucleotide sequence was defined as a clonotype. Clonotypes were aligned to IMGT TRBV, TRBD and TRBJ reference segments using MiTCR v1.1. Only V-J combinations with frequency above 0.0001, covering 98% to 99.2% of repertoires, were analysed. The TCS score was defined as F50 (clonal expansion) divided by E x V (chaos), with BLOSUM62-based TCRdist calculated between CDR3 peptides within each V-J. Welch's t-statistics and random forest reduced roughly 540 V-J features to 13, which were used in a naive Bayes classifier (R e1071). TCRdb trimmed public reads at Q25 via fastp, called clones via MiXCR and kept in-frame beta chains. Rows matching on CDR3 protein sequence are summarized as one entry with the most common DNA and genes. These V and J calls rely on TCRdb rather than the paper's analysis. Here the sample has roughly 580,000 distinct CDR3 sequences; roughly 50% occur a single time. About 7.9% of the sample belongs to the ten largest clones.

Stable Graves' hyperthyroidism was defined as no progression to ophthalmopathy during 18 months of follow-up. Hyperthyroidism patients were newly diagnosed, had a disease duration of under 2 months, and were aged 18 to 65 years. The study excluded patients with uncontrolled infections, other autoimmune diseases, pregnancy or lactation. Diagnoses were based on clinical symptoms, serum thyroxine and TRAb, thyroid ultrasound and orbital computed tomography. Trizol reagent was used to extract total RNA, and RNA quality was then checked on an Agilent 2100 Bioanalyzer. With regard to this clonotype: The antigen this receptor binds is unknown. Base qualities are not recorded, but no much larger clone differs from it by a single base.

This clonotype was sampled from a woman in her late teens or twenties with Graves' hyperthyroidism. Donor details come from another sample of the same person, matched by shared clones. The sample consisted of peripheral blood or thyroid tissue (not recorded which).

The CDR3 reads as follows: CSAPLEGYGYTF. In nucleotides, the sequence is TGCAGTGCCCCCCTGGAGGGCTATGGCTACACCTTC. This chain joins TRBV20-1 to TRBJ1-2, with the D gene too uncertain to name. The CDR3 measures 12 amino acids from cysteine to phenylalanine. Only CDR3 DNA is held: 36 bases, read in frame from base 1. V sheds 6 bases and J sheds 4 bases, leaving 12 bases between their ends. As encoded in the germline V gene (reference sequence), CDR1 is DFQATT while CDR2 is SNEGSKA.